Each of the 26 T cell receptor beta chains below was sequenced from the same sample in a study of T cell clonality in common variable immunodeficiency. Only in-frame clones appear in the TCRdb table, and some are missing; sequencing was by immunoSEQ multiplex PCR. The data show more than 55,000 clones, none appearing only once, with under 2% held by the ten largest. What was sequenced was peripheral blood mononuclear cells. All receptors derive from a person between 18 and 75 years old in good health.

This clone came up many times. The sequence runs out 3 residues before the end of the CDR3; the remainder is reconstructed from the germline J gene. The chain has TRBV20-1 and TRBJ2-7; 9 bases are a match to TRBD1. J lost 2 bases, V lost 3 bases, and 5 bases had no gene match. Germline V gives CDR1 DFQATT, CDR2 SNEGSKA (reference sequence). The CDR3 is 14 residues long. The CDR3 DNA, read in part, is TGCAGTGCTAGTGTGGGACAGGGCCCCTACGAG. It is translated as CSASVGQGPYE. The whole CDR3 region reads CSASVGQGPYEQYF.

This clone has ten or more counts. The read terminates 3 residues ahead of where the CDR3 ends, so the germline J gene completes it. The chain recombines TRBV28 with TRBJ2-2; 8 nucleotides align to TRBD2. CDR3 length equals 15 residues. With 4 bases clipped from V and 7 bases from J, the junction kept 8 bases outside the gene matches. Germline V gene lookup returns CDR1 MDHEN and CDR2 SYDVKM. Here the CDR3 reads CASSSGLAGDGELFF. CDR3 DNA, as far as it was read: TGTGCCAGCAGTTCCGGACTAGCAGGGGACGGGGAG.

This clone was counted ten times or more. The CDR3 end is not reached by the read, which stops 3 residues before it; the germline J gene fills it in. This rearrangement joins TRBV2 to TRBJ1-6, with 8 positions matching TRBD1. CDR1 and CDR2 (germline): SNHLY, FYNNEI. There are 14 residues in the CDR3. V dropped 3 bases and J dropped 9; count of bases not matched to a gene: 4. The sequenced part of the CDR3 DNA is TGTGCCAGCAGTGACGCGGGACAGGTTTCACCC. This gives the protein CASSDAGQVSP. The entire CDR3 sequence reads CASSDAGQVSPLHF.

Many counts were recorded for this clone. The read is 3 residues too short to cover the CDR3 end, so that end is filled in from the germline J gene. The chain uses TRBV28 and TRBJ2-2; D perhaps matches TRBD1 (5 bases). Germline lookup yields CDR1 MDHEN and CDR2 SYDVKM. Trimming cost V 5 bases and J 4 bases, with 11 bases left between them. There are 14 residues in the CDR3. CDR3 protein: CASSPSGITGELFF. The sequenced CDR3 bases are TGTGCCAGCAGTCCGTCAGGGATCACCGGGGAG.

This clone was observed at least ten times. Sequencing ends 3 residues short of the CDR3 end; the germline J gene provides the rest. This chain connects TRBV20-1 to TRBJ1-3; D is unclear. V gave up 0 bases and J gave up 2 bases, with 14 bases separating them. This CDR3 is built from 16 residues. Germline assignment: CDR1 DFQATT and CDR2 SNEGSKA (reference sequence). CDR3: CSAREISGNTGNTIYF. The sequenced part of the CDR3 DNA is TGCAGTGCTAGAGAGATATCGGGGAATACTGGAAACACC.

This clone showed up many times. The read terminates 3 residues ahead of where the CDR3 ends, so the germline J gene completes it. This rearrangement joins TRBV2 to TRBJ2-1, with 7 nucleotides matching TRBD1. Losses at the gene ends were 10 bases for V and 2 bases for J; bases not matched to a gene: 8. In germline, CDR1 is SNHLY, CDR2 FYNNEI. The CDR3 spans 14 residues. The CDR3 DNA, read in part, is TGTGCCACTAGGGGTGGGACAGCCTACAATGAG. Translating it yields CATRGGTAYNE. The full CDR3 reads CATRGGTAYNEQFF.

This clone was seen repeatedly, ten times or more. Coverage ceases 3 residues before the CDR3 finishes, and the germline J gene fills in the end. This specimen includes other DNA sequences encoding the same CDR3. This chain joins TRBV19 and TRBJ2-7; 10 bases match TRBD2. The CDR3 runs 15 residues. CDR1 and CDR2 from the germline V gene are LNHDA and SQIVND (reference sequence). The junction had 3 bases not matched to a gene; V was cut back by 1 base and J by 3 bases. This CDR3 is CASSIVAGGGYEQYF. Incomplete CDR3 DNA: TGTGCCAGTAGTATAGTAGCGGGGGGCGGCTACGAG.

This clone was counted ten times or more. The CDR3: CASRSYGTGDTQYF. The part of the CDR3 DNA that was read is TGTGCCAGCAGATCGTACGGGACTGGAGATACG. V gene TRBV5-6 combines with J gene TRBJ2-3; D is perhaps TRBD2 (6 bases). The CDR3 end is not reached by the read, which stops 3 residues before it; the germline J gene fills it in. Germline CDR1 reads SGHDT; CDR2 reads YYEEEE. This CDR3 is built from 14 residues. Trimming shortened V by 5 bases and J by 5 bases, and 15 bases separated the two germline ends.

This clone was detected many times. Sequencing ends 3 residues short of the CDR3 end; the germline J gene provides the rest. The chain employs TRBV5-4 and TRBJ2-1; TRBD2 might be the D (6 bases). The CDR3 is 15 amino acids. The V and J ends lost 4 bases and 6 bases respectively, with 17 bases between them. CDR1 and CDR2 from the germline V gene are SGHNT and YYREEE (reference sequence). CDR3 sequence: CASSLPGLVGNEQFF. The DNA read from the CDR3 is TGTGCCAGCAGCCTCCCGGGACTGGTGGGCAATGAG.

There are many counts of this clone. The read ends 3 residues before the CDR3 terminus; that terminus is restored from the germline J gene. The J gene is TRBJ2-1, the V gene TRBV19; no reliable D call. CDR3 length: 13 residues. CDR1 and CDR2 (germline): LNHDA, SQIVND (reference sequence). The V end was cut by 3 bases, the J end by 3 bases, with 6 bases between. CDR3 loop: CASSISYYNEQFF. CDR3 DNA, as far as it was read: TGTGCCAGTAGTATCTCCTACTACAATGAG.

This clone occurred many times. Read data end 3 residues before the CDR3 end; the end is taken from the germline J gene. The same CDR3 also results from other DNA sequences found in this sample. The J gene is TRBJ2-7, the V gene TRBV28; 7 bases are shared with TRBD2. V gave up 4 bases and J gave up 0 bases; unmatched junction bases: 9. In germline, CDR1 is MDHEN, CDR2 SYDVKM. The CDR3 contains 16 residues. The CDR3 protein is CASSYLGTTNSYEQYF. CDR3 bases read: TGTGCCAGCAGTTATCTGGGGACTACCAACTCCTACGAG.

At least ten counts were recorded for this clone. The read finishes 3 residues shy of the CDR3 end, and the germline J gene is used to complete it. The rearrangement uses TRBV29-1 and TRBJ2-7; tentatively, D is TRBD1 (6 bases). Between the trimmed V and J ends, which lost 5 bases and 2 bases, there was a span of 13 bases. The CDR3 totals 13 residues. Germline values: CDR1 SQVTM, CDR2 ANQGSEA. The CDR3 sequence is CSVFKDRPYEQYF. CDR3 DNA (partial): TGCAGCGTTTTTAAGGACAGACCCTACGAG.

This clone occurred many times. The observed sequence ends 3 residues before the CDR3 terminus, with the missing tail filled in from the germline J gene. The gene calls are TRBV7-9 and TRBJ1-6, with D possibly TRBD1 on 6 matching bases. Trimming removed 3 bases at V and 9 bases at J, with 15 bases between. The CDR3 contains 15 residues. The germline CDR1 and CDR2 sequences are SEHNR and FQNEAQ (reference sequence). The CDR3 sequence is CASSLGRGLGSPLHF. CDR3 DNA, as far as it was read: TGTGCCAGCAGCTTGGGCAGGGGCTTGGGTTCACCC.

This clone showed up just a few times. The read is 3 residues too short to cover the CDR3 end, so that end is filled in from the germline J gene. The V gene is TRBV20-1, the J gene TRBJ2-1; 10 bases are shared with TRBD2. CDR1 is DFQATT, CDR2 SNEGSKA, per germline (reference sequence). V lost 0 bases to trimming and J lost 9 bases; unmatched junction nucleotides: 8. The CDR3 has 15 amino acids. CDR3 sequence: CSARDPLAGVGEQFF. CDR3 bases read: TGCAGTGCTAGAGATCCTCTAGCGGGAGTAGGTGAG.

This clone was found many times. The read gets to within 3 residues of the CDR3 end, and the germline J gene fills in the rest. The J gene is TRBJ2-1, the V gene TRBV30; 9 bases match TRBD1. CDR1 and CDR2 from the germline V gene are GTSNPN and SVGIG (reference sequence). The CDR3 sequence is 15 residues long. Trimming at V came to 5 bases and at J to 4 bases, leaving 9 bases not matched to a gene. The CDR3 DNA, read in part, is TGTGCCTGGGCTGTACGGGGACAGGGTTACAATGAG. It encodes CAWAVRGQGYNE. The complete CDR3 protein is CAWAVRGQGYNEQFF.

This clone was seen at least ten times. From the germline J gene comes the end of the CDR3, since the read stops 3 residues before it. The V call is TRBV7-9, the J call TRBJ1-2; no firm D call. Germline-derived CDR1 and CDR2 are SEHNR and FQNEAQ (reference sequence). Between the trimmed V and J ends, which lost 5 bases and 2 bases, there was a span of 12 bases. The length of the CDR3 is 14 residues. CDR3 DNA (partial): TGTGCCAGCAGCCGACTGGAACCAAACTATGGC. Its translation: CASSRLEPNYG. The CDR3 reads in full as CASSRLEPNYGYTF. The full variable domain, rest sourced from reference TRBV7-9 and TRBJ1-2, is DTGVSQNPRHKITKRGQNVTFRCDPISEHNRLYWYRQTLGQGPEFLTYFQNEAQLEKSRLLSDRFSAERPKGSFSTLEIQRTEQGDSAMYLCASSRLEPNYGYTFGSGTRLTVV.

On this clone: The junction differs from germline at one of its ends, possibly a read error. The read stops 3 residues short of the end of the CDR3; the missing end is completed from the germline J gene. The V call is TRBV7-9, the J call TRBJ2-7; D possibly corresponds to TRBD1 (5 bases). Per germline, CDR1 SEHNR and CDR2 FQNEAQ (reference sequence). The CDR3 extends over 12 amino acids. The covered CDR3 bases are TGTTCCAGCAGCACACAGGCCTACGAG. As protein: CSSSTQAYE. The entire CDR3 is CSSSTQAYEQYF.

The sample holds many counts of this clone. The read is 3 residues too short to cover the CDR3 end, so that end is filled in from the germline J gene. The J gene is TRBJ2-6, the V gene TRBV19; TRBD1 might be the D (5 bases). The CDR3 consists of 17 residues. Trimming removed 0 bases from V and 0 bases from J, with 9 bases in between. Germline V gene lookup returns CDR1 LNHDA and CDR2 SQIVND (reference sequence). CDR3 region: CASSIDVGDSGANVLTF. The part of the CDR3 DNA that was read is TGTGCCAGTAGTATAGACGTAGGGGACTCTGGGGCCAACGTC. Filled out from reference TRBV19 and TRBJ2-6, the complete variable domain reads DGGITQSPKYLFRKEGQNVTLSCEQNLNHDAMYWYRQDPGQGLRLIYYSQIVNDFQKGDIAEGYSVSREKKESFPLTVTSAQKNPTAFYLCASSIDVGDSGANVLTFGAGSRLTVL.

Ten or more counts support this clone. CDR3 region: CASSWGVDYGYTF. CDR3 DNA, as far as it was read: TGTGCCAGCAGCTGGGGGGTTGACTATGGC. This rearrangement joins TRBV7-9 to TRBJ1-2; TRBD1 might be the D (5 bases). From the germline J gene comes the end of the CDR3, since the read stops 3 residues before it. The CDR3 is made up of 13 amino acids. CDR1 and CDR2 (germline): SEHNR, FQNEAQ (reference sequence). V lost 4 bases to trimming and J lost 3 bases, with 9 bases between them.

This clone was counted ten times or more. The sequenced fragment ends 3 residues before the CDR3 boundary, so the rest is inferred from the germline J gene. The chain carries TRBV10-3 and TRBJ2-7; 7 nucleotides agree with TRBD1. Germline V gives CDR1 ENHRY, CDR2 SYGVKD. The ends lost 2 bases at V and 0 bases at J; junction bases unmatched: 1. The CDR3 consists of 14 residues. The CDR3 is CAISERTGSYEQYF. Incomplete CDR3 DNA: TGTGCCATCAGTGAGAGGACAGGCTCCTACGAG.

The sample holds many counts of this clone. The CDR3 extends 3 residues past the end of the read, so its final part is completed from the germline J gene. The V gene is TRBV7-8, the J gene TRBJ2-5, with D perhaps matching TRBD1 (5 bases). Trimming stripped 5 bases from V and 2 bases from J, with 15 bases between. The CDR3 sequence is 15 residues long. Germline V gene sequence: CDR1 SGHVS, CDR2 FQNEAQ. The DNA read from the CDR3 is TGTGCCAGCAGCGATGACAGAGAAATACAAGAGACC. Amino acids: CASSDDREIQET. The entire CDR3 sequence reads CASSDDREIQETQYF.

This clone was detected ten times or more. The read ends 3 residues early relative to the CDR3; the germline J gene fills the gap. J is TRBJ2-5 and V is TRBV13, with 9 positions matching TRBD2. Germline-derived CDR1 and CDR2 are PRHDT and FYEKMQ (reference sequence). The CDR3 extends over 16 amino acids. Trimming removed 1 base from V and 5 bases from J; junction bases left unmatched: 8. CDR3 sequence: CASSLVAGGPEETQYF. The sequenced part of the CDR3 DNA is TGTGCCAGCAGCTTAGTGGCGGGAGGGCCTGAGGAGACC. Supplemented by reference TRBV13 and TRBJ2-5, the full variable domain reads AAGVIQSPRHLIKEKRETATLKCYPIPRHDTVYWYQQGPGQDPQFLISFYEKMQSDKGSIPDRFSAQQFSDYHSELNMSSLELGDSALYFCASSLVAGGPEETQYFGPGTRLLVL.

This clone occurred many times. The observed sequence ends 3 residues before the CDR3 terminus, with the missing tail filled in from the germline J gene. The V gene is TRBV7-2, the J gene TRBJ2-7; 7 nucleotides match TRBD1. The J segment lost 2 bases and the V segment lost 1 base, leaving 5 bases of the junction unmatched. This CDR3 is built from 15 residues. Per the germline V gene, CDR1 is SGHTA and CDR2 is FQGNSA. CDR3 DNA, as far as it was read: TGTGCCAGCAGCTTAGGCTCCGGGACAGCCTACGAG. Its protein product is CASSLGSGTAYE. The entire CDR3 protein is CASSLGSGTAYEQYF.

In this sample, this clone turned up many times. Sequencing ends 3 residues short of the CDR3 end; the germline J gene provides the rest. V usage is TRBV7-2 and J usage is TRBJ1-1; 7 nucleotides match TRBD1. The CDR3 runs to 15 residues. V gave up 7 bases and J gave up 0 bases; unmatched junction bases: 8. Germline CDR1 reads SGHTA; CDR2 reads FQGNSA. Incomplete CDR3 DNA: TGTGCCAGCAAAAAGGGGGCGGGCATGAACACTGAA. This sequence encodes CASKKGAGMNTE. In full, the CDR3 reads CASKKGAGMNTEAFF.

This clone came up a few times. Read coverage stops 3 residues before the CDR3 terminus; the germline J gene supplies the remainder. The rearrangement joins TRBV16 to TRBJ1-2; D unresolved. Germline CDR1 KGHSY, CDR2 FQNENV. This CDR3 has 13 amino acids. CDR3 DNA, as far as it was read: TGTGCCAGCAGCCAATCACGAGGGCACGAC. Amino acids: CASSQSRGHD. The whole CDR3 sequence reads CASSQSRGHDYTF.

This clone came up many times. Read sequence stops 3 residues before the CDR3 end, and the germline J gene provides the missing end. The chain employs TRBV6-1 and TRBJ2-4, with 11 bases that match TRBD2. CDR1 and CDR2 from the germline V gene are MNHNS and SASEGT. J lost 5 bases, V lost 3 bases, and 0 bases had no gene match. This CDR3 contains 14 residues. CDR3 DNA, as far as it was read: TGTGCCAGCAGTGAGGGACTAGCGGAAAACATT. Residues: CASSEGLAENI. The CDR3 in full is CASSEGLAENIQYF.